This T cell receptor beta chain was identified during a study of blood T cell repertoires in COVID-19. Across the study: Sample material is recorded as cDNA or gDNA derived from T cells, B-cell-depleted T cells, or PBMCs.

Profiling relied on immunoSEQ multiplex PCR, and the TCRdb table lists in-frame clones only, not all of them. The data show 70,000 to 90,000 clones, approximately 86% seen once. Germline assignment: CDR1 SGHNT and CDR2 YYREEE (reference sequence). V lost 5 bases and J lost 5; bases outside the gene matches: 8. The CDR3 runs to 14 residues. This sequence was found in a man at least 80 years old with active or convalescent COVID-19. The chain carries TRBV5-4 and TRBJ2-5, with 8 bases aligning to TRBD1. The specimen was peripheral blood. DNA of the CDR3: TGTGCCAGCAGGACCGACAGGGGTGGGGAGACCCAGTACTTC. Its protein is CASRTDRGGETQYF. The variable domain in full, with the rest retrieved from reference TRBV5-4 and TRBJ2-5, is ETGVTQSPTHLIKTRGQQVTLRCSSQSGHNTVSWYQQALGQGPQFIFQYYREEENGRGNFPPRFSGLQFPNYSSELNVNALELDDSALYLCASRTDRGGETQYFGPGTRLLVL.